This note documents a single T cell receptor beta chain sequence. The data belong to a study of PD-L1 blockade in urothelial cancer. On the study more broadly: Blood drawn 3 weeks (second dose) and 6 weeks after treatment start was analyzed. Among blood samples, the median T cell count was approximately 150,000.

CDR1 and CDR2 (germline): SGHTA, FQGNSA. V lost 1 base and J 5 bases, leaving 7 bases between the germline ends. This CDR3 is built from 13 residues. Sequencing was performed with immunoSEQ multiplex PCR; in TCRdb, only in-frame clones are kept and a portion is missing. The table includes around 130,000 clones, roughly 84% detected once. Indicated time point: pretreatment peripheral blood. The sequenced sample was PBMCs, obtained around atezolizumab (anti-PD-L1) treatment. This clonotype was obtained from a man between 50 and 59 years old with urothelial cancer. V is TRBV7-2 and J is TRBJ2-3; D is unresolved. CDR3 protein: CASSLGSVDTQYF. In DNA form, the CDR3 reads TGTGCCAGCAGCTTAGGAAGCGTAGATACGCAGTATTTT. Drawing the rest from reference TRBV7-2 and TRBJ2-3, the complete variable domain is GAGVSQSPSNKVTEKGKDVELRCDPISGHTALYWYRQSLGQGLEFLIYFQGNSAPDKSGLPSDRFSAERTGGSVSTLTIQRTQQEDSAVYLCASSLGSVDTQYFGPGTRLTVL.